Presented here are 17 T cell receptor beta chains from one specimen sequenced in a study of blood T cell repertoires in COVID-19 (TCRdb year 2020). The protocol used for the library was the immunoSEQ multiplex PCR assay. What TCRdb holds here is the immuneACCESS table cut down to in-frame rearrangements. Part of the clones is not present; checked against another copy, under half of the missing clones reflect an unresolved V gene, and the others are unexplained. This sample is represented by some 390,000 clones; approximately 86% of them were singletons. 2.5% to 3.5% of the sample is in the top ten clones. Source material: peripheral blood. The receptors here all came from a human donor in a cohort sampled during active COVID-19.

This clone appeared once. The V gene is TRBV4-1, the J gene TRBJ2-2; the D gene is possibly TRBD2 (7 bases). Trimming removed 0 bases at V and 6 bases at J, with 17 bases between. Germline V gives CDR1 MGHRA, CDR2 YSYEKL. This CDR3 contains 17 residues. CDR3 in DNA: TGCGCCAGCAGCCAAGATCGGGGGAGGGGGAATGCCGGGGAGCTGTTTTTT. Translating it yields CASSQDRGRGNAGELFF.

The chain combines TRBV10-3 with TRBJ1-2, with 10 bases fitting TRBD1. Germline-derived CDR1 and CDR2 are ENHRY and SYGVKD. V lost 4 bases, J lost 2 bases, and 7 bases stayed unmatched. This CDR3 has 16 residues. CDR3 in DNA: TGTGCCATCAGTGGGGACAGGGGCCGGGAGAACTATGGCTACACCTTC. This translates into CAISGDRGRENYGYTF.

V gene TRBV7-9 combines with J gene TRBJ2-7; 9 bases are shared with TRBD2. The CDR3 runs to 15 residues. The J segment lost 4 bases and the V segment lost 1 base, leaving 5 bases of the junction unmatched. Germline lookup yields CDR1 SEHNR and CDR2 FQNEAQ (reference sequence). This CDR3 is CASSLGGGAPYEQYF. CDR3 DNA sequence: TGTGCCAGCAGCTTAGGCGGGGGGGCTCCTTACGAGCAGTACTTC.

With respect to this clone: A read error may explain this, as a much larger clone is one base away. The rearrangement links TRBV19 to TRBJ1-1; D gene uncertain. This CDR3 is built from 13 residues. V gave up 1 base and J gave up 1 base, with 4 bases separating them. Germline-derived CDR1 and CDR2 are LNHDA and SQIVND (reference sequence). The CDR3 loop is CASSIGANTEAFF. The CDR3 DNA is TGTGCCAGTAGTATAGGAGCGAACACTGAAGCTTTCTTT.

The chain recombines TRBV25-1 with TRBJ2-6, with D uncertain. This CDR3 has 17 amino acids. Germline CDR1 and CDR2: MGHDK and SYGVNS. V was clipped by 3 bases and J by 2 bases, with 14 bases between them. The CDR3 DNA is TGTGCCAGCAGTGACTTTACCGACGGAGCTGGGGCCAACGTCCTGACTTTC. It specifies CASSDFTDGAGANVLTF.

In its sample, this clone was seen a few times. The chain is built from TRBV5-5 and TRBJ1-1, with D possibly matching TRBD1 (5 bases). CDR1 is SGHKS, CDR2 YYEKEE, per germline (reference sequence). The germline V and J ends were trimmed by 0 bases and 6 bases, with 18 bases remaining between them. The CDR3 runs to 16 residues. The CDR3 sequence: CASSLDLGTPEPEAFF. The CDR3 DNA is TGTGCCAGCAGCTTGGATCTGGGGACTCCTGAACCTGAAGCTTTCTTT.

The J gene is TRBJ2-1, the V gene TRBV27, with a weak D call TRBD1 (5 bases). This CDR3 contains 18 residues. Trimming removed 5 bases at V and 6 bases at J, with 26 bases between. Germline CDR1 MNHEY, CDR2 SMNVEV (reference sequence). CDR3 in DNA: TGTGCCAGCAGTGGATATACAGGCCCTCGGCAGGAACGCAATGAGCAGTTCTTC. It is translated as CASSGYTGPRQERNEQFF.

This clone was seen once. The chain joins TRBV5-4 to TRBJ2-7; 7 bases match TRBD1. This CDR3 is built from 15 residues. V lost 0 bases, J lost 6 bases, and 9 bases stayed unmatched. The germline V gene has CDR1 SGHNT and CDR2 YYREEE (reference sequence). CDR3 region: CASSLEPIKGAEQYF. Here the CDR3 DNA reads TGTGCCAGCAGCTTGGAACCGATCAAGGGGGCCGAGCAGTACTTC.

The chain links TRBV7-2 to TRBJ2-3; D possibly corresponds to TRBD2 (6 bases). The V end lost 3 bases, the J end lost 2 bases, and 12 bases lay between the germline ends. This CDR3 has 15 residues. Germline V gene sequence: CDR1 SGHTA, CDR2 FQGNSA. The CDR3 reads CASSFGADYTDTQYF. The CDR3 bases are TGTGCCAGCAGCTTCGGGGCGGACTACACAGATACGCAGTATTTT.

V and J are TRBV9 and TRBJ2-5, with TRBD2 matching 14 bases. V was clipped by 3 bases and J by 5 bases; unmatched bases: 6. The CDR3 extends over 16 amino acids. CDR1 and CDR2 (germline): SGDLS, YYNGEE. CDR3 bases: TGTGCCAGCAGCGACCCGGGACTAGCGGGAGAGGAGACCCAGTACTTC. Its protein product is CASSDPGLAGEETQYF.

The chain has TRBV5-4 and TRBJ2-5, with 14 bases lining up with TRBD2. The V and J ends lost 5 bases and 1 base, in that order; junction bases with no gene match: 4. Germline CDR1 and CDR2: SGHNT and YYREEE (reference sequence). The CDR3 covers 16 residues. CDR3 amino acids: CASRPGLAGGQETQYF. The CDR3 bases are TGTGCCAGCAGACCCGGACTAGCGGGGGGCCAAGAGACCCAGTACTTC.

The CDR3 spells CASSAPGGNQPQHF. CDR3 sequence (DNA): TGTGCCAGCAGTGCACCAGGGGGCAATCAGCCCCAGCATTTT. The gene calls are TRBV25-1 and TRBJ1-5, with a weak D call TRBD1 (6 bases). Germline V gene data show CDR1 as MGHDK and CDR2 as SYGVNS. V lost 4 bases and J 2 bases, leaving 9 bases between the germline ends. This CDR3 contains 14 residues.

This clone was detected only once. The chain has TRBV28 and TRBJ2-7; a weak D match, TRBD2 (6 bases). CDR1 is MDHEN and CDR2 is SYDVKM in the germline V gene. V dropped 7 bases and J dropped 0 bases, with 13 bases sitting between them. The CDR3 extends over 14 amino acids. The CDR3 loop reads CASNPAGNSYEQYF. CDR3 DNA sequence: TGTGCCAGCAATCCAGCGGGCAACTCCTACGAGCAGTACTTC.

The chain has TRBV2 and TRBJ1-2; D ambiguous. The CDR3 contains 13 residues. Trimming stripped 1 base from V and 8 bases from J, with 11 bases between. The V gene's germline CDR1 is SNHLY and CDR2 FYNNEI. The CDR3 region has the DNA TGTGCCAGCAGTGAAGGAGTGATCTGGGGCTACACCTTC. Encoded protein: CASSEGVIWGYTF.

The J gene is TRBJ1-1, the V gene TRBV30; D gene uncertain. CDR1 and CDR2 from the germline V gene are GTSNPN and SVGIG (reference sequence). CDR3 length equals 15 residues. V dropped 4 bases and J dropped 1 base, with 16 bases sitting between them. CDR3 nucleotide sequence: TGTGCCTGGAACCGCCCCGGACTACAGAACACTGAAGCTTTCTTT. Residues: CAWNRPGLQNTEAFF.

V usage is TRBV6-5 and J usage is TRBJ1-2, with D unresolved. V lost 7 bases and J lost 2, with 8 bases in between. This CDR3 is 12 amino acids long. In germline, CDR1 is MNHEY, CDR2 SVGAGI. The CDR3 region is CASTRSNYGYTF. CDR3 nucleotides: TGTGCCAGCACCAGATCCAACTATGGCTACACCTTC.

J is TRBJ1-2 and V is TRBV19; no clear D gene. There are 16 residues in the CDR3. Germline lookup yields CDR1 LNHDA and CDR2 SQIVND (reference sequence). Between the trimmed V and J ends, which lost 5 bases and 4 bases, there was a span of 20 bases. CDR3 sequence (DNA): TGTGCCAGTAGTGAACAGATCACGTCTCGGGGCTATGGCTACACCTTC. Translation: CASSEQITSRGYGYTF.